Below, 31 T cell receptor beta chains from the same sample are listed, as sequenced in a study of identical twins. TCRdb recomputed calls from the 5' RACE reads with MiXCR, one row per CDR3 protein. The repertoire has around 490,000 distinct CDR3 sequences, over 11% of them found once; the top ten carry about 1%. Separately, the same data were catalogued under a study of yellow fever vaccine responses in identical twins.

The sequenced material came from CD4+ T cells sorted from blood. The receptors shown here come from a woman aged 18-30 years in good health.

The CDR3 sequence is CASTPGTGAYNEQFF. The CDR3 nucleotides read TGTGCCAGTACTCCCGGGACAGGCGCCTACAATGAGCAGTTCTTC. This sequence joins TRBV6-2 or TRBV6-3 and TRBJ2-1; 8 bases align to TRBD1. The CDR3 extends over 15 amino acids. CDR1 MNHEY and CDR2 SVGEGT come from the germline V gene. V lost 9 bases to trimming and J lost 2 bases; unmatched junction nucleotides: 9.

This clonotype was counted at least ten times. The genes are TRBV15 and TRBJ1-1; possibly TRBD1 for D (5 bases). Trimming left V 1 base short and J 6 bases short, with 12 bases between. Germline V lookup: CDR1 LNHNV, CDR2 YYDKDF (reference sequence). The CDR3 contains 14 residues. The CDR3 DNA reads TGTGCCACCAGCAGAGTCATTGAGGGACCTGAAGCTTTCTTT. It codes for CATSRVIEGPEAFF.

The chain recombines TRBV6-1 with TRBJ2-7; TRBD1 might be the D (6 bases). Deletions cut 6 bases from V and 6 bases from J, with 18 bases between. Germline-derived CDR1 and CDR2 are MNHNS and SASEGT. This CDR3 region has 14 residues. DNA for the CDR3: TGTGCCAGCAGCCCGAGACTCTCCAGGGGCGAGCAGTACTTC. This gives the protein CASSPRLSRGEQYF.

The table lists this clonotype with a few counts. The J gene is TRBJ2-7, the V gene TRBV7-9, with 8 bases that match TRBD1. Germline-derived CDR1 and CDR2 are SEHNR and FQNEAQ (reference sequence). The trim removed 3 bases at V and 2 bases at J, leaving 3 bases unmatched. The CDR3 runs 14 residues. CDR3 in DNA: TGTGCCAGCAGCTTCAGACAGGGGCCCTACGAGCAGTACTTC. As protein: CASSFRQGPYEQYF.

In its sample, this clonotype was seen a few times. V and J are TRBV14 and TRBJ1-1; D not certain. Germline V gene lookup returns CDR1 SGHDN and CDR2 FVKESK. Trimming left V 8 bases short and J 0 bases short, with 7 bases between. The CDR3 runs 12 residues. The CDR3 nucleotides read TGTGCCAGCTGGCGAATGAACACTGAAGCTTTCTTT. This sequence encodes CASWRMNTEAFF. The full variable domain, with the rest looked up from reference TRBV14 and TRBJ1-1, is EAGVTQFPSHSVIEKGQTVTLRCDPISGHDNLYWYRRVMGKEIKFLLHFVKESKQDESGMPNNRFLAERTGGTYSTLKVQPAELEDSGVYFCASWRMNTEAFFGQGTRLTVV.

This clonotype was found a few times. The chain carries TRBV20-1 and TRBJ2-1; no reliable D call. CDR1 DFQATT and CDR2 SNEGSKA come from the germline V gene (reference sequence). The CDR3 consists of 12 residues. V was shortened by 6 bases and J by 8 bases, with 14 bases between the two germline ends. For the CDR3, the DNA is TGCAGTGCACCGGACCGGCCGGATGAGCAGTTCTTC. It yields the protein CSAPDRPDEQFF.

This clonotype was detected many times. This chain joins TRBV9 and TRBJ2-3; tentative D call: TRBD1 (5 bases). Trimming removed 0 bases at V and 1 base at J, with 9 bases between. Looked up from germline, CDR1 is SGDLS and CDR2 is YYNGEE. There are 15 residues in the CDR3. CDR3: CASSVGGLGTDTQYF. For the CDR3, the DNA is TGTGCCAGCAGCGTAGGGGGCTTGGGCACAGATACGCAGTATTTT.

There are a few counts of this clonotype. This chain uses TRBV24-1 with TRBJ2-5; D is undetermined. There are 12 residues in the CDR3. CDR1 and CDR2 from the germline V gene are KGHDR and SFDVKD. V shed 4 bases and J shed 3 bases, with 5 bases lying between them. The CDR3 protein is CATSDREETQYF. The CDR3 DNA is TGTGCCACCAGTGACCGTGAAGAGACCCAGTACTTC.

The chain is built from TRBV6-1 and TRBJ2-7; TRBD2 agrees at 7 bases. Germline trimming cut 7 bases from V and 2 bases from J; bases unmatched to any gene: 8. The germline V gene has CDR1 MNHNS and CDR2 SASEGT. This CDR3 is 14 amino acids long. The CDR3, as DNA: TGTGCCAGCACCGAGCGGGGTGACACCTACGAGCAGTACTTC. Translation: CASTERGDTYEQYF.

The CDR3 here is CASSSQGGLTSGANVLTF. The CDR3 bases are TGTGCCAGCAGCTCTCAAGGGGGTCTAACCTCTGGGGCCAACGTCCTGACTTTC. The chain employs TRBV5-5 and TRBJ2-6, with a weak D call TRBD1 (6 bases). CDR1 SGHKS and CDR2 YYEKEE come from the germline V gene (reference sequence). Trimming removed 3 bases from V and 0 bases from J, with 16 bases in between. This CDR3 is built from 18 residues.

This chain links TRBV7-9 with TRBJ2-3, with 8 bases that match TRBD2. The V segment lost 2 bases and the J segment 5 bases; nucleotides outside the gene matches: 6. This CDR3 contains 15 residues. Germline V gene sequence: CDR1 SEHNR, CDR2 FQNEAQ (reference sequence). The CDR3 reads CASSLPGRAIDTQYF. CDR3 bases: TGTGCCAGCAGCTTACCCGGGAGGGCCATAGATACGCAGTATTTT.

This clonotype was counted many times. This chain uses TRBV12-3 or TRBV12-4 with TRBJ2-2, with 10 bases aligning to TRBD2. Losses at the gene ends were 4 bases for V and 7 bases for J; bases not matched to a gene: 9. This CDR3 is 16 amino acids long. The CDR3 DNA reads TGTGCCAGCAGTTCGGTACTAGCGGGACCCATCGGGGAGCTGTTTTTT. Residues: CASSSVLAGPIGELFF.

This clonotype was detected ten times or more. J is TRBJ1-3 and V is TRBV20-1; 8 bases line up with TRBD1. This CDR3 is 15 amino acids long. The J segment lost 2 bases and the V segment lost 1 base, leaving 4 bases of the junction unmatched. Germline V lookup: CDR1 DFQATT, CDR2 SNEGSKA (reference sequence). CDR3 DNA: TGCAGTGCTAGAGCCCAGACAGGGGCTGGAAACACCATATATTTT. Translating gives CSARAQTGAGNTIYF.

There are a few counts of this clonotype. The chain is built from TRBV6-2 or TRBV6-3 and TRBJ2-7, with 8 bases identical to TRBD1. The trim removed 6 bases at V and 7 bases at J, leaving 5 bases unmatched. Looked up from germline, CDR1 is MNHEY and CDR2 is SVGEGT. CDR3 size: 12 residues. This chain's CDR3 is CASRTGAREQYF. CDR3 DNA: TGTGCCAGCAGGACAGGGGCGAGGGAGCAGTACTTC.

V usage is TRBV12-3 or TRBV12-4 and J usage is TRBJ2-7; TRBD2 might be the D (7 bases). With 5 bases removed from V and 8 bases from J, the gap between germline ends came to 16 bases. CDR3 length: 13 amino acids. CDR3 coding DNA: TGTGCCAGCAGTCCTGGACGGGGGGCTAAGCAGTACTTC. Translating it yields CASSPGRGAKQYF.

The chain recombines TRBV28 with TRBJ1-6; 7 bases match TRBD1. J gave up 10 bases and V 5 bases, and 8 bases lay outside the gene matches. This CDR3 is 14 amino acids long. The V gene's germline CDR1 is MDHEN and CDR2 SYDVKM. CDR3 loop: CASSLTGLRSPLHF. Here the CDR3 DNA reads TGTGCCAGCAGTCTGACAGGGCTCCGGTCACCCCTCCACTTT.

V gene TRBV18 combines with J gene TRBJ2-5, with 9 nucleotides matching TRBD2. Germline loops: CDR1 KGHSH, CDR2 LQKENI. Losses at the gene ends were 1 base for V and 2 bases for J; bases not matched to a gene: 8. The length of the CDR3 is 17 residues. This CDR3 reads CASSPRASGVVQETQYF. The CDR3 DNA sequence: TGTGCCAGCTCACCACGGGCTAGCGGGGTCGTTCAAGAGACCCAGTACTTC. The entire variable domain, with the rest obtained from reference TRBV18 and TRBJ2-5, is as follows: NAGVMQNPRHLVRRRGQEARLRCSPMKGHSHVYWYRQLPEEGLKFMVYLQKENIIDESGMPKERFSAEFPKEGPSILRIQQVVRGDSAAYFCASSPRASGVVQETQYFGPGTRLLVL.

This clonotype has more than one count but fewer than ten. V is TRBV6-2 or TRBV6-3 and J is TRBJ1-5, with D unclear. V lost 2 bases, J lost 6 bases, and 14 bases lay in between. The CDR3 is 15 amino acids. The germline gives CDR1 MNHEY, CDR2 SVGEGT. This CDR3 is CASSYDLNGGQPQHF. The CDR3 bases are TGTGCCAGCAGTTACGACTTAAACGGTGGTCAGCCCCAGCATTTT.

This clonotype was seen a few times. This chain joins TRBV5-1 and TRBJ1-1; D is ambiguous. CDR1 is SGHRS, CDR2 YFSETQ, per germline. CDR3 length equals 14 residues. V shed 6 bases and J shed 7 bases, with 19 bases lying between them. The CDR3 bases are TGCGCCAGCAATTGGGGTCCACCAAAAAGTGAAGCTTTCTTT. Amino acid sequence: CASNWGPPKSEAFF.

V usage is TRBV11-2 and J usage is TRBJ2-1, with 7 bases lining up with TRBD2. Germline trimming cut 5 bases from V and 8 bases from J; bases unmatched to any gene: 6. CDR3 length: 13 residues. Looked up from germline, CDR1 is SGHAT and CDR2 is FQNNGV. CDR3 loop: CASSPAGLYEQFF. DNA of the CDR3: TGTGCCAGCAGCCCAGCGGGGCTCTATGAGCAGTTCTTC.

This chain joins TRBV14 and TRBJ2-1, with 8 bases aligning to TRBD2. With V trimmed by 1 base and J by 5 bases, 4 bases remained unmatched. In germline, CDR1 is SGHDN, CDR2 FVKESK. The CDR3 extends over 15 amino acids. The chain's CDR3 is CASSQALAGNNEQFF. The DNA for the CDR3 is TGTGCCAGCAGCCAAGCCCTAGCGGGTAACAATGAGCAGTTCTTC. Complete variable domain (other parts from reference TRBV14 and TRBJ2-1): EAGVTQFPSHSVIEKGQTVTLRCDPISGHDNLYWYRRVMGKEIKFLLHFVKESKQDESGMPNNRFLAERTGGTYSTLKVQPAELEDSGVYFCASSQALAGNNEQFFGPGTRLTVL.

This clonotype was seen a handful of times. The chain couples TRBV14 to TRBJ1-1; D unclear. V dropped 2 bases and J dropped 6 bases, with 16 bases sitting between them. Germline CDR1 reads SGHDN; CDR2 reads FVKESK. The CDR3 sequence is 15 residues long. The CDR3 sequence is CASSQIEVGTAEAFF. The CDR3 nucleotides read TGTGCCAGCAGCCAAATAGAAGTGGGTACTGCTGAAGCTTTCTTT.

This rearrangement joins TRBV7-2 to TRBJ2-7; 8 bases align to TRBD1. Germline V lookup: CDR1 SGHTA, CDR2 FQGNSA. The V segment lost 5 bases and the J segment 3 bases; nucleotides outside the gene matches: 12. The CDR3 contains 16 residues. CDR3 amino acids: CASSLSSGTGLYEQYF. DNA of the CDR3: TGTGCCAGCAGCCTGAGTTCAGGGACAGGCCTCTACGAGCAGTACTTC.

This chain uses TRBV7-2 with TRBJ2-3, with D tentatively TRBD1 or TRBD2 (5 bases each). With 1 base removed from V and 4 bases from J, the gap between germline ends came to 12 bases. The CDR3 spans 15 residues. The V gene's germline CDR1 is SGHTA and CDR2 FQGNSA. The CDR3 region has the DNA TGTGCCAGCAGCTTAGGGATAGGGGACGCAGATACGCAGTATTTT. It yields the protein CASSLGIGDADTQYF.

There are a few counts of this clonotype. The chain employs TRBV6-5 and TRBJ2-5; either TRBD1 or TRBD2 may fit D (6 bases each). V shed 0 bases and J shed 3 bases, with 17 bases lying between them. CDR1 and CDR2 (germline): MNHEY, SVGAGI. This CDR3 region has 17 residues. The CDR3 DNA reads as TGTGCCAGCAGTTACTCGGGCAGGAGGGGGGTGGAAGAGACCCAGTACTTC. It specifies CASSYSGRRGVEETQYF.

This clonotype has a handful of counts. V usage is TRBV5-1 and J usage is TRBJ2-4; either TRBD1 or TRBD2 may supply D (5 bases each). The CDR3 extends over 17 amino acids. V was shortened by 0 bases and J by 2 bases, with 15 bases between the two germline ends. CDR1 is SGHRS and CDR2 is YFSETQ in the germline V gene. CDR3 nucleotide sequence: TGCGCCAGCAGCTTGGTCCGGGACGGAAATTCCAAAAACATTCAGTACTTC. Translating it yields CASSLVRDGNSKNIQYF. Full variable domain (remainder filled in from reference TRBV5-1 and TRBJ2-4): KAGVTQTPRYLIKTRGQQVTLSCSPISGHRSVSWYQQTPGQGLQFLFEYFSETQRNKGNFPGRFSGRQFSNSRSEMNVSTLELGDSALYLCASSLVRDGNSKNIQYFGAGTRLSVL.

This clonotype has a handful of counts. The genes are TRBV10-3 and TRBJ2-5; TRBD2 matches at 12 bases. V shed 3 bases, J shed 1 base, and the junction held 6 bases outside the gene matches. This CDR3 spans 17 amino acids. Per the germline V gene, CDR1 is ENHRY and CDR2 is SYGVKD. CDR3 bases: TGTGCCATCAGTGATGATACTAGCGGGAGGTTCCAAGAGACCCAGTACTTC. Translated, it gives CAISDDTSGRFQETQYF.

There are a few counts of this clonotype. The chain uses TRBV5-5 and TRBJ2-3; weak D call: TRBD1 (6 bases). The V end lost 1 base, the J end lost 2 bases, and 11 bases lay between the germline ends. The CDR3 length is 15 residues. Germline V gene data show CDR1 as SGHKS and CDR2 as YYEKEE (reference sequence). The CDR3 DNA sequence: TGTGCCAGCAGCTTGAAGGGACACTTCACAGATACGCAGTATTTT. It specifies CASSLKGHFTDTQYF.

Regarding this clonotype: Given a much more abundant clone one base away, this may be a read error. This chain joins TRBV6-1 and TRBJ2-1; the match to TRBD2 covers 7 bases. Unmatched junction bases numbered 1, after V lost 6 bases and J lost 8 bases. Germline CDR1 is MNHNS and CDR2 is SASEGT. This CDR3 has 11 residues. CDR3 amino acids: CASRRGDEQFF. DNA for the CDR3: TGTGCCAGCAGACGGGGGGATGAGCAGTTCTTC.

This clonotype was observed a handful of times. The rearrangement joins TRBV28 to TRBJ1-5, with D tentatively TRBD1 (5 bases). The CDR3 consists of 13 residues. Trimming took 10 bases from V and 6 from J, leaving 16 bases between them. Germline V gives CDR1 MDHEN, CDR2 SYDVKM. The CDR3 bases are TGTGCCATCGGGGGATGGGGAGGTCAGCCCCAGCATTTT. This translates into CAIGGWGGQPQHF.

This clonotype was observed at least ten times. This chain uses TRBV12-3 or TRBV12-4 with TRBJ2-5; D is unresolved. The CDR3 runs 12 residues. V gave up 3 bases and J gave up 9 bases, with 11 bases separating them. The CDR3 region has the DNA TGTGCCAGCAGTTTGCACGGAGTAGCCCAGTACTTC. This gives the protein CASSLHGVAQYF.